One and the same sample provided the 18 T cell receptor beta chains below, sequenced in a study of pediatric ulcerative colitis. The repertoire was sequenced with immunoSEQ multiplex PCR; TCRdb's copy has only in-frame clones and lacks some. The repertoire holds about 32,000 clones, with around 82% as singletons. The sample taken for sequencing was blood. The receptors originated from a boy aged 5 to 17 with severe ulcerative colitis.

The V gene is TRBV29-1, the J gene TRBJ2-4; the D gene could be TRBD1 or TRBD2 (5 bases each). The V and J ends lost 0 bases and 4 bases respectively, with 16 bases between them. The CDR3 loop spans 16 amino acids. Germline loops: CDR1 SQVTM, CDR2 ANQGSEA. This chain's CDR3 is CSVEERGPRAKNIQYF. Written as DNA, the CDR3 is TGCAGCGTTGAAGAGAGGGGACCTAGGGCAAAAAACATTCAGTACTTC.

The rearrangement uses TRBV7-3 and TRBJ1-1; D ambiguous. Germline V CDR1 and CDR2: SGHTA, FQGTGA. The CDR3 is 13 residues long. Trimming took off 1 base at V and 5 bases at J, with 8 bases between the two ends. The CDR3 loop is CASSLSGGTEAFF. CDR3 sequence (DNA): TGTGCCAGCAGCTTAAGTGGAGGAACTGAAGCTTTCTTT.

The chain couples TRBV2 to TRBJ2-7; 10 nucleotides match TRBD1. With V trimmed by 3 bases and J by 4 bases, 12 bases remained unmatched. This CDR3 contains 17 residues. The germline V gene has CDR1 SNHLY and CDR2 FYNNEI. CDR3 sequence: CASSDPAGTGAVYEQYF. CDR3 DNA: TGTGCCAGCAGTGACCCCGCCGGGACAGGGGCTGTTTACGAGCAGTACTTC.

This chain joins TRBV19 and TRBJ2-6, with TRBD1 matching over 10 bases. The trim removed 4 bases at V and 0 bases at J, leaving 3 bases unmatched. Germline CDR1 and CDR2: LNHDA and SQIVND (reference sequence). This CDR3 has 17 amino acids. The CDR3 DNA reads TGTGCCAGTAGTAACCGGGACAGGGGCTCTGGGGCCAACGTCCTGACTTTC. Translation gives CASSNRDRGSGANVLTF.

In DNA form, the CDR3 reads TGTGCCAGCAGCTTAGCGCCGGGGATTTTGAACACTGAAGCTTTCTTT. This codes for CASSLAPGILNTEAFF. The chain combines TRBV7-9 with TRBJ1-1, with D unclear. V shed 0 bases and J shed 0 bases, with 11 bases lying between them. CDR1 is SEHNR and CDR2 is FQNEAQ in the germline V gene (reference sequence). The CDR3 is 16 residues long.

Worth noting for this clone: Germline and junction disagree at one end, which may indicate a read error. The V and J genes are TRBV27 and TRBJ2-7; D uncertain. Germline V gives CDR1 MNHEY, CDR2 SMNVEV (reference sequence). This CDR3 has 15 residues. The CDR3 DNA is TGTGCCAGCAGTTTAGTTCAGGTGCCCTCCAACGAGCAGTACTTC. This translates into CASSLVQVPSNEQYF.

This chain connects TRBV30 to TRBJ1-6; D is possibly TRBD1 (5 bases). Germline V gene sequence: CDR1 GTSNPN, CDR2 SVGIG (reference sequence). The CDR3 consists of 14 residues. V lost 4 bases and J lost 10, with 17 bases in between. CDR3 nucleotides: TGTGCCTGGACTTGGGGTACAGGTCCGTCACCCCTCCACTTT. Amino acid sequence: CAWTWGTGPSPLHF.

This clone was picked up a small number of times. The chain uses TRBV7-9 and TRBJ1-1; a weak D match, TRBD1 (6 bases). The CDR3 loop spans 14 amino acids. Germline assignment: CDR1 SEHNR and CDR2 FQNEAQ (reference sequence). The ends were cut back, 6 bases at V and 0 bases at J, with 11 bases in the middle. CDR3 amino acids: CASRRWGLNTEAFF. In DNA, the CDR3 is TGTGCCAGCAGGCGATGGGGGCTGAACACTGAAGCTTTCTTT.

The chain is built from TRBV10-2 and TRBJ2-7, with 8 positions matching TRBD1. V was clipped by 6 bases and J by 1 base; unmatched bases: 8. The germline V gene has CDR1 WSHSY and CDR2 SAAADI. The CDR3 sequence is 15 residues long. DNA of the CDR3: TGCGCCAGCAGGTGGACAGGGCTTTCGTCCTACGAGCAGTACTTC. Translation: CASRWTGLSSYEQYF.

CDR3: CASSQGLGETHALHF. In DNA, the CDR3 is TGCGCCAGCAGCCAAGGACTGGGGGAAACTCATGCCCTCCACTTT. The gene calls are TRBV4-1 and TRBJ1-6; possibly TRBD1 for D (5 bases). With 1 base removed from V and 14 bases from J, the gap between germline ends came to 18 bases. Germline loops: CDR1 MGHRA, CDR2 YSYEKL. The CDR3 spans 15 residues.

This rearrangement joins TRBV2 to TRBJ2-1; 10 positions match TRBD2. The CDR3 has 14 residues. The germline V gene has CDR1 SNHLY and CDR2 FYNNEI. Unmatched junction bases numbered 7, after V lost 10 bases and J lost 4 bases. CDR3 nucleotide sequence: TGTGCCATCACGAGCGGGGGGGCATACAATGAGCAGTTCTTC. The encoded protein is CAITSGGAYNEQFF.

The rearrangement links TRBV4-1 to TRBJ2-1, with TRBD1 matching 11 bases. Losses at the gene ends were 4 bases for V and 0 bases for J; bases not matched to a gene: 14. Per germline, CDR1 MGHRA and CDR2 YSYEKL. The CDR3 loop spans 20 amino acids. The chain's CDR3 is CASSRGPGQGDRSSYNEQFF. The CDR3 DNA reads as TGCGCCAGCAGCCGGGGACCGGGACAGGGGGATAGGAGCTCCTACAATGAGCAGTTCTTC.

This clone occurred a few times. The J gene is TRBJ1-3, the V gene TRBV2; TRBD1 agrees at 7 bases. Germline values: CDR1 SNHLY, CDR2 FYNNEI. V trimming: 6 bases; J trimming: 4 bases; junction bases outside the gene matches: 6. The CDR3 has 14 residues. CDR3 coding DNA: TGTGCCAGCAGCCGACAGGGAACAGGAAACACCATATATTTT. Translating gives CASSRQGTGNTIYF.

V and J are TRBV29-1 and TRBJ2-5; 7 bases agree with TRBD1. V was clipped by 1 base and J by 7 bases; unmatched bases: 0. The CDR3 sequence is 11 residues long. The germline CDR1 and CDR2 sequences are SQVTM and ANQGSEA. CDR3 region: CSVEGTGTQYF. CDR3 sequence (DNA): TGCAGCGTTGAAGGGACAGGGACCCAGTACTTC.

The V call is TRBV27, the J call TRBJ2-7, with D maybe TRBD1 (6 bases). Trimming took 6 bases from V and 0 from J, leaving 15 bases between them. Germline V gene data show CDR1 as MNHEY and CDR2 as SMNVEV (reference sequence). The CDR3 spans 15 residues. The CDR3 sequence: CASSPRTAYSYEQYF. CDR3 sequence (DNA): TGTGCCAGCAGCCCGAGGACAGCTTACTCCTACGAGCAGTACTTC.

The chain employs TRBV2 and TRBJ2-3; tentative D call: TRBD1 (5 bases). CDR1 is SNHLY, CDR2 FYNNEI, per germline. The V and J ends lost 3 bases and 2 bases respectively, with 12 bases between them. The CDR3 totals 15 residues. CDR3 sequence (DNA): TGTGCCAGCAGTGACTTCCGACAGTCCACAGATACGCAGTATTTT. The encoded protein is CASSDFRQSTDTQYF.

This clone appeared once. The genes are TRBV9 and TRBJ2-5; TRBD1 is a possible D gene (6 bases). Trimming stripped 3 bases from V and 5 bases from J, with 11 bases between. The CDR3 spans 13 residues. The germline V gene encodes CDR1 SGDLS and CDR2 YYNGEE. CDR3: CASSEAQGETQYF. In nucleotides, the CDR3 is TGTGCCAGCAGCGAGGCCCAGGGGGAGACCCAGTACTTC.

This chain uses TRBV25-1 with TRBJ1-4, with 9 bases fitting TRBD1. J was trimmed by 8 bases and V by 2 bases; bases with no gene match: 9. The CDR3 is 16 residues long. In germline, CDR1 is MGHDK, CDR2 SYGVNS. The CDR3 DNA sequence: TGTGCCAGCAGTGAAACCTCACAGGGGGCGAGAGAAAAACTGTTTTTT. As protein: CASSETSQGAREKLFF.